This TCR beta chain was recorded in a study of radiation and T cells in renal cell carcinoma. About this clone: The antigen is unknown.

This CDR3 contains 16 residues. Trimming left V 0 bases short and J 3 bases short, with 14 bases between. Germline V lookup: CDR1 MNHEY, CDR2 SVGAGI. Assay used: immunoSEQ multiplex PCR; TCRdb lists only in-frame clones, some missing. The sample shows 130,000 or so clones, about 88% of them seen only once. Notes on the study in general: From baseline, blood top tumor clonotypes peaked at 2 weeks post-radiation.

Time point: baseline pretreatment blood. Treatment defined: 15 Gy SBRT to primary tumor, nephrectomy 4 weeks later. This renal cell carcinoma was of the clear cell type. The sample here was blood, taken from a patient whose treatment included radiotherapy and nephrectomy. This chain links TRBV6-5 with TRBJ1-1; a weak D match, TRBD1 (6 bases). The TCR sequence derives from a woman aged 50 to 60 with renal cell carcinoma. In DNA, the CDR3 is TGTGCCAGCAGTTACTCGTTGGGGGCCGGGGACACTGAAGCTTTCTTT. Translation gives CASSYSLGAGDTEAFF.